Below are 14 T cell receptor beta chains sequenced from a single sample in a study of PD-1 blockade in mismatch repair-deficient tumors. Sequencing used immunoSEQ multiplex PCR; TCRdb keeps in-frame clones, though not all of them. In the table there are some 100,000 clones, about 79% of which are singletons. Sequencing used peripheral blood, obtained 36 weeks after starting pembrolizumab. Receptors were obtained from an adult with mismatch repair-deficient cancer.

Only a few counts were recorded for this clone. This chain joins TRBV6-1 and TRBJ1-2; TRBD1 might be the D (6 bases). Trimming removed 2 bases from V and 3 bases from J, with 10 bases in between. This CDR3 spans 14 amino acids. Per germline, CDR1 MNHNS and CDR2 SASEGT. The DNA of the CDR3 is TGTGCCAGCAGTGAATTTTCAGGGGACTATGGCTACACCTTC. Residues: CASSEFSGDYGYTF.

The chain has TRBV18 and TRBJ2-1; 8 positions match TRBD1. Losses at the gene ends were 2 bases for V and 6 bases for J; bases not matched to a gene: 6. CDR3 length: 15 amino acids. In germline, CDR1 is KGHSH, CDR2 LQKENI. The CDR3 is CASSPGQGAFNEQFF. For the CDR3, the DNA is TGTGCCAGCTCACCAGGCCAGGGGGCGTTCAATGAGCAGTTCTTC.

The chain links TRBV7-2 to TRBJ2-5; possible D gene TRBD2, 5 bases. The CDR3 runs 15 residues. V lost 1 base to trimming and J lost 2 bases, with 11 bases between them. Germline V lookup: CDR1 SGHTA, CDR2 FQGNSA. CDR3 loop: CASSLGRGWQETQYF. As DNA, the CDR3 is TGTGCCAGCAGCTTAGGCCGGGGATGGCAAGAGACCCAGTACTTC. Variable domain in full (rest from reference TRBV7-2 and TRBJ2-5): GAGVSQSPSNKVTEKGKDVELRCDPISGHTALYWYRQSLGQGLEFLIYFQGNSAPDKSGLPSDRFSAERTGGSVSTLTIQRTQQEDSAVYLCASSLGRGWQETQYFGPGTRLLVL.

The chain carries TRBV6-5 and TRBJ2-4, with D tentatively TRBD2 (5 bases). Germline V CDR1 and CDR2: MNHEY, SVGAGI. The CDR3 is 16 residues long. Trimming left V 4 bases short and J 2 bases short, with 15 bases between. CDR3 loop: CASSSRGSSTKNIQYF. In nucleotides, the CDR3 is TGTGCCAGCAGTTCCCGAGGGTCGTCAACCAAAAACATTCAGTACTTC.

The rearrangement links TRBV6-1 to TRBJ2-7; unclear D gene. Trimming removed 5 bases at V and 1 base at J, with 3 bases between. From germline, CDR1 is MNHNS and CDR2 SASEGT. This CDR3 region has 11 residues. The CDR3 spells CASSQSYEQYF. CDR3 sequence (DNA): TGTGCCAGCAGTCAGTCCTACGAGCAGTACTTC.

The V and J genes are TRBV7-3 and TRBJ2-1; D not resolved. This CDR3 contains 18 residues. In germline, CDR1 is SGHTA, CDR2 FQGTGA. V lost 5 bases and J lost 3, with 23 bases in between. The CDR3 nucleotides read TGTGCCAGCAGCCCACAAATCTATTCGTATACTAACTACAATGAGCAGTTCTTC. It codes for CASSPQIYSYTNYNEQFF. The entire variable domain, with the rest obtained from reference TRBV7-3 and TRBJ2-1, is as follows: GAGVSQTPSNKVTEKGKYVELRCDPISGHTALYWYRQSLGQGPEFLIYFQGTGAADDSGLPNDRFFAVRPEGSVSTLKIQRTERGDSAVYLCASSPQIYSYTNYNEQFFGPGTRLTVL.

This clone was seen only a few times. This chain joins TRBV29-1 and TRBJ2-3, with 8 positions matching TRBD1. After removal of 6 bases from V and 3 bases from J, the junction contained 11 bases not matched to a gene. CDR3 length equals 15 residues. Looked up from germline, CDR1 is SQVTM and CDR2 is ANQGSEA. The CDR3 nucleotides are TGCAGCGTCTTCGTTGGACAGGGTCAGACAGATACGCAGTATTTT. The encoded protein is CSVFVGQGQTDTQYF.

The chain recombines TRBV5-1 with TRBJ2-3; 7 positions agree with TRBD1. The CDR3 length is 15 residues. Germline-derived CDR1 and CDR2 are SGHRS and YFSETQ. Germline trimming cut 4 bases from V and 2 bases from J; bases unmatched to any gene: 7. The CDR3 spells CASSGRDSTTDTQYF. CDR3 DNA: TGCGCCAGCAGCGGCCGGGACAGCACCACAGATACGCAGTATTTT.

This clone was seen once. The chain links TRBV11-3 to TRBJ2-1; no reliable D call. The CDR3 extends over 16 amino acids. Germline V CDR1 and CDR2: SGHNT, YENEEA. With 1 base removed from V and 4 bases from J, the gap between germline ends came to 14 bases. Here the CDR3 DNA reads TGTGCCAGCAGCTTAGTCCGCCCGAAAGAATACAATGAGCAGTTCTTC. Protein: CASSLVRPKEYNEQFF.

This clone was seen just once. The V and J genes are TRBV7-6 and TRBJ2-5; no clear D. V was pared by 5 bases and J by 5 bases, with 18 bases between. This CDR3 spans 15 amino acids. The V gene's germline CDR1 is SGHVS and CDR2 FNYEAQ. The CDR3 bases are TGTGCCAGCAGCCTGGGCTTTCCAGGTGCGGAGACCCAGTACTTC. Its translation is CASSLGFPGAETQYF.

This clone came up a few times. DNA for the CDR3: TGTGCCATCAGTGTAGACGAGAACACTGAAGCTTTCTTT. Its translation is CAISVDENTEAFF. The chain combines TRBV10-3 with TRBJ1-1; D unresolved. CDR3 length equals 13 residues. The V and J ends lost 4 bases and 1 base respectively, with 7 bases between them. Germline CDR1 ENHRY, CDR2 SYGVKD.

V is TRBV27 and J is TRBJ1-1; a weak D match, TRBD1 (5 bases). The CDR3 length is 11 residues. Germline CDR1 reads MNHEY; CDR2 reads SMNVEV (reference sequence). The germline V and J ends were trimmed by 3 bases and 11 bases, with 10 bases remaining between them. The CDR3 here is CASSLGGRAFF. The CDR3 bases are TGTGCCAGCAGTTTGGGGGGGAGGGCTTTCTTT.

This clone was found once. This chain joins TRBV6-5 and TRBJ2-7, with D maybe TRBD2 (7 bases). The CDR3 has 15 amino acids. Germline V gives CDR1 MNHEY, CDR2 SVGAGI. V shed 6 bases and J shed 4 bases, with 19 bases lying between them. Written as DNA, the CDR3 is TGTGCCAGCAGATCCCTCGGGGGGCATCTTTACGAGCAGTACTTC. Its protein is CASRSLGGHLYEQYF.

This chain uses TRBV27 with TRBJ1-1; D is ambiguous. The CDR3 contains 17 residues. Germline CDR1 is MNHEY and CDR2 is SMNVEV (reference sequence). Trimming took 3 bases from V and 0 from J, leaving 17 bases between them. Here the CDR3 reads CASSFLPGRALNTEAFF. The CDR3 DNA sequence: TGTGCCAGCAGTTTCCTCCCAGGCCGGGCGTTGAACACTGAAGCTTTCTTT.